One sample yielded the 5 T cell receptor beta chains listed below, sequenced in a study of response to subunit inactivated influenza vaccine. TCRdb reprocessed the RT-PCR reads via MiXCR and lists one record per CDR3 protein. Among about 540,000 distinct CDR3 sequences listed, under 30% were seen once. These same data were also listed under a study on T cells expressing NK-cell markers. This second study notes: Researchers built TCR beta cDNA using 5'RACE template switching with UMIs.

This specimen was CD4+ T cells sorted from PBMCs, taken about 11 days after vaccination. The receptor source for this set is a man aged 45-65 years who received an inactivated influenza vaccine.

This clonotype was counted a few times. The rearrangement links TRBV20-1 to TRBJ2-5; 7 bases are a match to TRBD1. Unmatched junction bases numbered 0, after V lost 5 bases and J lost 0 bases. The germline gives CDR1 DFQATT, CDR2 SNEGSKA (reference sequence). This CDR3 is 12 amino acids long. As DNA, the CDR3 is TGCAGTGCTGGGACAGACCAAGAGACCCAGTACTTC. Protein sequence: CSAGTDQETQYF.

This rearrangement joins TRBV27 to TRBJ1-6, with D unresolved. The CDR3 has 14 amino acids. V dropped 3 bases and J dropped 5 bases, with 8 bases sitting between them. Looked up from germline, CDR1 is MNHEY and CDR2 is SMNVEV (reference sequence). The CDR3 bases are TGTGCCAGCAGTTTGGATCCGAATAATTCACCCCTCCACTTT. As protein: CASSLDPNNSPLHF.

In its sample, this clonotype was seen a few times. This sequence joins TRBV7-2 and TRBJ2-3, with TRBD2 matching 13 bases. Germline assignment: CDR1 SGHTA and CDR2 FQGNSA. V lost 4 bases and J lost 10; bases outside the gene matches: 14. The CDR3 runs to 17 residues. The CDR3 region has the DNA TGTGCCAGCAGCTCACTAGCGGGGGGGATAATTGGTAGGTCGCAGTATTTT. It yields the protein CASSSLAGGIIGRSQYF.

This clonotype was seen only a few times. The chain has TRBV20-1 and TRBJ1-3; D is unclear. The length of the CDR3 is 13 residues. CDR1 and CDR2 from the germline V gene are DFQATT and SNEGSKA (reference sequence). V dropped 5 bases and J dropped 4 bases, with 12 bases sitting between them. CDR3 nucleotides: TGCAGTGCTCGGGGATGGGAGGGAAACACCATATATTTT. Protein sequence: CSARGWEGNTIYF.

The chain recombines TRBV28 with TRBJ2-3; 7 bases are shared with TRBD2. This CDR3 has 13 amino acids. Germline CDR1 reads MDHEN; CDR2 reads SYDVKM. Trimming took 9 bases from V and 3 from J; bases not matched to a gene: 6. The CDR3 region is CASTLGGTDTQYF. The CDR3 DNA reads as TGTGCCAGTACTTTGGGGGGGACAGATACGCAGTATTTT.